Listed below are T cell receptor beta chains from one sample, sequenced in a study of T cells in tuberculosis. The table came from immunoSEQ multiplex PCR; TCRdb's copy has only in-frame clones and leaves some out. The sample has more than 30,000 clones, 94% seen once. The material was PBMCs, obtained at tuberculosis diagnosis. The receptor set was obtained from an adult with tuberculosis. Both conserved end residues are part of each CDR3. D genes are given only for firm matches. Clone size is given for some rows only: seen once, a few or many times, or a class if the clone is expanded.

CASSLSRQGYNEQFF,TGTGCCAGCAGTTTAAGTCGACAGGGTTACAATGAGCAGTTCTTC,.,TRBJ2-1,15,TRBD1,TRBV27
CASSSIHYQGADGYTF,TGTGCCAGCAGCTCTATTCATTACCAGGGGGCAGATGGCTACACCTTC,.,TRBJ1-2,16,TRBD1,TRBV7-2
CASRQGELNQPQHF,TGTGCCAGTAGGCAGGGGGAGCTCAATCAGCCCCAGCATTTT,once,TRBJ1-5,14,TRBD1,TRBV19
CASTMLAGGRAKNIQYF,TGTGCCAGTACCATGCTAGCGGGGGGTCGAGCCAAAAACATTCAGTACTTC,.,TRBJ2-4,17,TRBD2,TRBV19
CASRMVGLAGPSYNEQFF,TGTGCCAGTAGGATGGTAGGCCTAGCGGGGCCGTCCTACAATGAGCAGTTCTTC,.,TRBJ2-1,18,TRBD2,TRBV19
CASSPRERGAYEQYF,TGCGCCAGCAGCCCAAGAGAGCGGGGAGCCTACGAGCAGTACTTC,.,TRBJ2-7,15,TRBD2,TRBV4-1
CSARFAAGQFF,TGCAGTGCTAGATTCGCCGCGGGGCAGTTCTTC,.,TRBJ2-1,11,.,TRBV20-1
CASSPGNSGANVLTF,TGTGCCAGCAGCCCGGGAAACTCTGGGGCCAACGTCCTGACTTTC,once,TRBJ2-6,15,.,TRBV7-3
CASRLPPGTGNGYTF,TGTGCAAGTCGCTTACCTCCCGGGACAGGGAACGGCTACACCTTC,.,TRBJ1-2,15,.,TRBV12-2
CASSWENRVDTQYF,TGCGCCAGCAGCTGGGAAAACAGGGTGGATACGCAGTATTTT,.,TRBJ2-3,14,.,TRBV5-1
CASSAGQGHYGYTF,TGTGCCAGCAGCGCCGGACAGGGCCACTATGGCTACACCTTC,.,TRBJ1-2,14,TRBD1,TRBV9
CASSLGLAPWEQYF,TGCGCCAGCAGCTTGGGACTAGCGCCTTGGGAGCAGTACTTC,.,TRBJ2-7,14,TRBD2,TRBV5-1
CASSGRDRGHYGYTF,TGTGCCAGCAGCGGGCGAGACAGGGGGCACTATGGCTACACCTTC,.,TRBJ1-2,15,TRBD1,TRBV5-4
CASSPLGRGTGVTEAFF,TGTGCCAGCTCACCTCTAGGCAGGGGGACGGGAGTCACTGAAGCTTTCTTT,.,TRBJ1-1,17,TRBD1,TRBV18
CASSSSLLASQETQYF,TGTGCCAGCAGCTCCTCGCTGCTAGCGTCGCAAGAGACCCAGTACTTC,.,TRBJ2-5,16,.,TRBV5-6
CARGTENTEAFF,TGTGCTAGGGGGACAGAGAACACTGAAGCTTTCTTT,.,TRBJ1-1,12,TRBD1,TRBV12-5
CASSNQRNQPQHF,TGTGCCAGTAGTAACCAGAGGAATCAGCCCCAGCATTTT,.,TRBJ1-5,13,.,TRBV19
CASSPEAQGSNYGYTF,TGCGCCAGCAGTCCCGAGGCACAGGGCTCAAACTATGGCTACACCTTC,.,TRBJ1-2,16,.,TRBV5-1
CASSPYPLGNSNTGELFF,TGCGCCAGCAGCCCTTATCCCCTCGGGAACTCTAACACCGGGGAGCTGTTTTTT,.,TRBJ2-2,18,.,TRBV4-1
CASSLDNEGNEQFF,TGTGCCAGCAGCTTAGATAATGAGGGCAATGAGCAGTTCTTC,.,TRBJ2-1,14,.,TRBV11-2
CASSSSGTSGASTDTQYF,TGTGCCAGTAGTTCGTCCGGGACTAGCGGGGCAAGCACAGATACGCAGTATTTT,.,TRBJ2-3,18,TRBD2,TRBV19
CASSPSMNTEAFF,TGTGCCAGTAGTCCATCCATGAACACTGAAGCTTTCTTT,.,TRBJ1-1,13,.,TRBV19
CASSTRLAGMGQETQYF,TGCGCCAGCAGCACGAGACTAGCGGGGATGGGACAAGAGACCCAGTACTTC,.,TRBJ2-5,17,TRBD2,TRBV5-1